One and the same sample provided the 6 T cell receptor beta chains below, sequenced in a study of CXCR3-negative and CXCR3-positive naive CD8 T cells. All TRB cDNA libraries came from 5' RACE performed with UMI labels. TCRdb reanalyzed the 5' RACE reads, giving one entry per CDR3 protein sequence and no DNA. There are roughly 56,000 distinct CDR3 sequences in the sample, with roughly 0.42% held by the top ten. Sequencing used naive CXCR3- CD8+ T cells from blood. Subset noted: CD45RO-CCR7+CD27+CD95- naive CD8+ T cells lacking CXCR3 (TNR3-). These receptors were obtained from a human donor in good health. Some clones in this sample may be carry-over from other donors' samples.

This chain uses TRBV6-6 with TRBJ1-4. The CDR3 is made up of 16 amino acids. Germline CDR1 MNHNY, CDR2 SVGAGI (reference sequence). The CDR3 region is CASSYPPQGVYEKLFF.

The chain joins TRBV4-2 to TRBJ2-3; TCRdb's D call, TRBD2, is unchecked because there is no DNA. Germline V gene lookup returns CDR1 LGHNA and CDR2 YNFKEQ. This CDR3 has 15 amino acids. This CDR3 is CASSQEERGLNTQYF.

The V and J genes are TRBV7-9 and TRBJ2-1; TCRdb's assignment of TRBD2 cannot be checked, as there is no DNA. Germline values: CDR1 SEHNR, CDR2 FQNEAQ (reference sequence). This CDR3 region has 20 residues. The CDR3 sequence is CASNNHGPHRGLAGYNEQFF. Combining the CDR3 with reference TRBV7-9 and TRBJ2-1 gives the whole variable domain DTGVSQNPRHKITKRGQNVTFRCDPISEHNRLYWYRQTLGQGPEFLTYFQNEAQLEKSRLLSDRFSAERPKGSFSTLEIQRTEQGDSAMYLCASNNHGPHRGLAGYNEQFFGPGTRLTVL.

The chain couples TRBV20-1 to TRBJ2-3; the D call of TRBD1 rests on TCRdb alone, since no DNA is present to check it. CDR1 is DFQATT, CDR2 SNEGSKA, per germline (reference sequence). The CDR3 is made up of 15 amino acids. The CDR3 is CSARIRGQKKGTQYF.

The chain links TRBV21-1 to TRBJ2-2. TRBV21-1 has pseudogene status. This CDR3 has 18 residues. The CDR3: CASSCVQRGYANTGELFF.

The chain links TRBV7-2 to TRBJ2-1; TCRdb's D call, TRBD2, is unchecked because there is no DNA. Germline CDR1 and CDR2: SGHTA and FQGNSA. The CDR3 runs 18 residues. CDR3 loop: CASSLAHSLAGGYNEQFF.